This is a list of T cell receptor beta chains from one sample in a study of blood T cell repertoires in COVID-19. The method was immunoSEQ multiplex PCR; TCRdb's version includes in-frame clones alone and lacks a portion of them. The table lists roughly 60,000 clones, roughly nine tenths of them singletons. Source material: peripheral blood. The source of these receptors is a human donor with acute or convalescent COVID-19. The donor label of this sample is uncertain. Each CDR3 is given with its conserved first and last residue. The D gene is left open where the match is weak. For some rows the clone size is stated as once, few or many, or as a class when expanded; others skip it.

NA | NA | TRBJ2-5 | TRBV2 | TGTGCCAGCAGTGATAAAGTACCGGGGGAGACCCAGTACTTC | CASSDKVPGETQYF
TRBD1 | NA | TRBJ2-1 | TRBV5-4 | TGTGCCAGCAGTATTGACAGGGCGGACAATGAGCAGTTCTTC | CASSIDRADNEQFF
TRBD1 | NA | TRBJ1-1 | TRBV7-2 | TGTGCCAGCAGCACGAAGGGGGCCCCCACTGAAGCTTTCTTT | CASSTKGAPTEAFF
TRBD1 | NA | TRBJ2-3 | TRBV5-1 | TGCGCCAGCAGCTTAGGGGGACAGATCACAGATACGCAGTATTTT | CASSLGGQITDTQYF
NA | NA | TRBJ1-5 | TRBV5-5 | TGTGCCAGCAGCCCTGACTCTAGCAATCAGCCCCAGCATTTT | CASSPDSSNQPQHF
NA | NA | TRBJ1-1 | TRBV24-1 | TGTGCCACCAGTGACACTACCGGGAACACTGAAGCTTTCTTT | CATSDTTGNTEAFF
NA | NA | TRBJ2-2 | TRBV19 | TGTGCCAGTAGTATAATAAGGGGAGGAACCGGGGAGCTGTTTTTT | CASSIIRGGTGELFF
NA | few | TRBJ2-3 | TRBV5-1 | TGCGCCAGCAGCTTCCTAGCGTTTACAGATACGCAGTATTTT | CASSFLAFTDTQYF
TRBD2 | NA | TRBJ2-1 | TRBV5-1 | TGCGCCAGCAGCTTGGGCGGGACTAGCGGGAGGTATGAGCAGTTCTTC | CASSLGGTSGRYEQFF
NA | NA | TRBJ2-3 | TRBV13 | TGTGCCAGCACCCCCTCGAGGGCAGATACGCAGTATTTT | CASTPSRADTQYF
TRBD1 | NA | TRBJ2-5 | TRBV11-2 | TGTGCCAGCAGCTTAGTCCCGACAGGGGGAGAGACCCAGTACTTC | CASSLVPTGGETQYF
TRBD1 | once | TRBJ2-5 | TRBV11-1 | TGTGCCAGCAGCTCCCGGACAGGGAGAGAGACCCAGTACTTC | CASSSRTGRETQYF
NA | NA | TRBJ2-6 | TRBV4-1 | TGCGCCAGCAGCCAAGATCAAGGCAACAGTGCCAATTCTGGGGCCAACGTCCTGACTTTC | CASSQDQGNSANSGANVLTF
TRBD1 | NA | TRBJ1-4 | TRBV4-2 | TGTGCCAGCAGCCAATCGACAGGGGGCTTTGAAAAACTGTTTTTT | CASSQSTGGFEKLFF
TRBD2 | few | TRBJ2-1 | TRBV5-8 | TGTGCCAGCAGCCCACGCAGCGGGAGGGCCCCTTACAATGAGCAGTTCTTC | CASSPRSGRAPYNEQFF
NA | NA | TRBJ1-2 | TRBV3-1/TRBV3-2 | TGTGCCAGCAGCCAAGGACCTCGCCGCCCGCGGGACGGCTACACCTTC | CASSQGPRRPRDGYTF
TRBD1 | NA | TRBJ2-3 | TRBV5-1 | TGCGCCAGCAGCGCGGGACAGGGGGGAGCAGATACGCAGTATTTT | CASSAGQGGADTQYF
TRBD1 | NA | TRBJ1-2 | TRBV28 | TGTGCCAGCAGTCCTCACAGGGGGTACGGCTACACCTTC | CASSPHRGYGYTF
TRBD2 | NA | TRBJ2-1 | TRBV5-4 | TGTGCCAGCATCCAGACTAGCGGGGTCCATAATGAGCAGTTCTTC | CASIQTSGVHNEQFF
NA | NA | TRBJ2-1 | TRBV12-3/TRBV12-4 | TGTGCCAGCAAATACAGGGTACGCAATGAGCAGTTCTTC | CASKYRVRNEQFF
NA | NA | TRBJ1-1 | TRBV5-6 | TGTGCCAGCAGCTTGGGGACGGGAAGTCCTGAAGCTTTCTTT | CASSLGTGSPEAFF
NA | NA | TRBJ2-7 | TRBV20-1 | TGCAGTGCCCCTAGCGCCTACGAGCAGTACTTC | CSAPSAYEQYF
NA | NA | TRBJ2-1 | TRBV24-1 | TGTGCCACCAGTGACGCCTTGGCGGGAAGAAACAATGAGCAGTTCTTC | CATSDALAGRNNEQFF
NA | NA | TRBJ2-5 | TRBV7-5 | TGTGCCAGAAGGCCCGCTAGCGGATTAGAGACCCAGTACTTC | CARRPASGLETQYF
TRBD1 | NA | TRBJ1-4 | TRBV2 | TGTGCCAGCAGTGAAGGGGCAGGGGGGAATGAAAAACTGTTTTTT | CASSEGAGGNEKLFF
TRBD2 | NA | TRBJ2-4 | TRBV11-2 | TGTGCCAGCAGCTCGGGACTAGCGGATGAACATAGGTACTTC | CASSSGLADEHRYF
NA | NA | TRBJ2-2 | TRBV24-1 | TGTGCCACCAGCCCGAACAGGGGGGGATTCTACCAGGGCACCGGGGAGCTGTTTTTT | CATSPNRGGFYQGTGELFF
TRBD1 | NA | TRBJ2-2 | TRBV7-6 | TGTGCCAGCAGCCCCTGGTCGGGGACAGGGTTTGCCGGGGAGCTGTTTTTT | CASSPWSGTGFAGELFF
TRBD1 | NA | TRBJ2-3 | TRBV10-3 | TGTGCCATCAGTGGGACAGGGTCCGCAGATACGCAGTATTTT | CAISGTGSADTQYF
NA | NA | TRBJ2-3 | TRBV18 | TGTGCCAGCTCACCTTCGGGACAACCTACGCAGTATTTT | CASSPSGQPTQYF
NA | NA | TRBJ1-2 | TRBV3-1/TRBV3-2 | TGTGCCAGCAGCCAGGCTCAGTCCTATGGCTACACCTTC | CASSQAQSYGYTF
NA | NA | TRBJ1-1 | TRBV5-1 | TGCGCCAGCAGCCCGGCCGGGGTTACTGAAGCTTTCTTT | CASSPAGVTEAFF
TRBD2 | NA | TRBJ2-2 | TRBV29-1 | TGCAGCGTTGCGGGCAGCGGGACGCCCTGGGAGCTGTTTTTT | CSVAGSGTPWELFF
TRBD1 | NA | TRBJ1-1 | TRBV10-1 | TGCGCCAGCAGTCGGACAGGGGAAGCTTTCTTT | CASSRTGEAFF
NA | NA | TRBJ1-4 | TRBV2 | TGTGCCAGCAGGGAACAGGCTCGGGAAAAACTGTTTTTT | CASREQAREKLFF
NA | NA | TRBJ2-6 | TRBV30 | TGTGCCTTGCAGGGGTCCTCTGGGGCCAACGTCCTGACTTTC | CALQGSSGANVLTF
TRBD2 | NA | TRBJ2-2 | TRBV25-1 | TGTGCCAGCAGCGGGACTAGCGTTGCGAACACCGGGGAGCTGTTTTTT | CASSGTSVANTGELFF
NA | NA | TRBJ2-2 | TRBV5-6 | TGTGCCAGCAGCCCGAGAGCACGCGGGTGGTCCGGGGAGCTGTTTTTT | CASSPRARGWSGELFF
TRBD2 | NA | TRBJ2-2 | TRBV5-1 | TGCGCCAGCAGCTTACCGGGACTAGAAGGTACCGGGGAGCTGTTTTTT | CASSLPGLEGTGELFF
TRBD2 | NA | TRBJ2-3 | TRBV2 | TGTGCCAGCAGTTTCGCGACTAGCGGGGGGGCCGATGATACGCAGTATTTT | CASSFATSGGADDTQYF
TRBD1 | NA | TRBJ1-1 | TRBV19 | TGTGCCAGCAAAGGAACAGGGGCGAGGACTGAAGCTTTCTTT | CASKGTGARTEAFF
NA | NA | TRBJ2-4 | TRBV2 | TGTGCCAGCATCCCCGCAGGGGACACCAACATTCAGTACTTC | CASIPAGDTNIQYF
NA | NA | TRBJ2-1 | TRBV12-3/TRBV12-4 | TGTGCCAGCAGCGTCCGGGACTACAATGAGCAGTTCTTC | CASSVRDYNEQFF
NA | few | TRBJ2-3 | TRBV10-3 | TGTGCCATCAGTGAACGTAGCGCCCCAAGCACAGATACGCAGTATTTT | CAISERSAPSTDTQYF
TRBD1 | NA | TRBJ1-2 | TRBV5-4 | TGTGCCAGCAGTGCACCGGGACAGTGGTCCTATGGCTACACCTTC | CASSAPGQWSYGYTF
TRBD1 | NA | TRBJ1-2 | TRBV10-3 | TGTGCCATCAGAGACAGGGCTGGCTATGGCTACACCTTC | CAIRDRAGYGYTF
NA | NA | TRBJ2-6 | TRBV1 | TGCACCAGCAGCCTGCGGGACTCTGGGGCCAACGTCCTGACTTTC | CTSSLRDSGANVLTF
NA | NA | TRBJ2-1 | TRBV9 | TGTGCCAGCAGCGTAGCCATCTACAATGAGCAGTTCTTC | CASSVAIYNEQFF
TRBD2 | NA | TRBJ2-1 | TRBV6-4 | TGTGCCAGCAGTTCCTCAACTAGCGGGGGGGGTTACAATGAGCAGTTCTTC | CASSSSTSGGGYNEQFF
NA | NA | TRBJ2-2 | TRBV2 | TGTGCCAGCAGTTGGACTATCAACACCGGGGAGCTGTTTTTT | CASSWTINTGELFF
NA | NA | TRBJ2-2 | TRBV9 | TGTGCCAGCAGCTCGAGGCTAGGGGCCGGGGAGCTGTTTTTT | CASSSRLGAGELFF
TRBD2 | NA | TRBJ2-5 | TRBV19 | TGTGCCAGTAGTATATGGGCGACTAGCGGGAGTGGGGAGACCCAGTACTTC | CASSIWATSGSGETQYF
NA | NA | TRBJ1-4 | TRBV11-2 | TGTGCCAGCAGTCCGCTCGGGGGACTGGGTGAAAAACTGTTTTTT | CASSPLGGLGEKLFF
TRBD2 | NA | TRBJ2-7 | TRBV4-1 | TGCGCCAGCAGCCACCGTTTAGGCGGGAGCGAGTCCTACGAGCAGTACTTC | CASSHRLGGSESYEQYF
TRBD1 | NA | TRBJ2-3 | TRBV27 | TGTGCCAGCAGCCCGACAGGGAAAACGCAGTATTTT | CASSPTGKTQYF
TRBD1 | NA | TRBJ1-4 | TRBV5-1 | TGCGCCAGCAGCACTTACGGGACAGGGGAGTTGGAAAAACTGTTTTTT | CASSTYGTGELEKLFF
TRBD1 | few | TRBJ2-1 | TRBV5-1 | TGCGCCAGCAGCCTGTGGACAGGGGTAGGCGATGAGCAGTTCTTC | CASSLWTGVGDEQFF